Given below is one TCR beta chain in context. Its antigen is unknown. This sample is drawn from a study of shared clonotypes between healthy human individuals. General study results and limits: Generally, naive subsets came out with larger estimated richness than memory subsets.

Caucasian adults living in Nashville, Tennessee, provided all samples. Data came from immunoSEQ multiplex PCR; TCRdb stores just in-frame clones and leaves some out. Altogether approximately 1,000,000 clones are present, about 80% being singletons, with the ten largest covering around 0.47%. The sequence derives from a man aged 18 to 30 in good health. Some clones in this sample may be carry-over from other donors' samples. The sequencing sample was made of memory CD4+ T cells from PBMCs. Subset here: CD45RA-negative fraction.

The DNA for the CDR3 is TGTGCCAGCAACCCGCCTCGGGCTAGCGGCACAGATACGCAGTATTTT. Its translation is CASNPPRASGTDTQYF. This chain links TRBV11-2 with TRBJ2-3; a weak D match, TRBD2 (6 bases). The CDR3 sequence is 16 residues long. CDR1 is SGHAT and CDR2 is FQNNGV in the germline V gene. V gave up 7 bases and J gave up 1 base, with 18 bases separating them.